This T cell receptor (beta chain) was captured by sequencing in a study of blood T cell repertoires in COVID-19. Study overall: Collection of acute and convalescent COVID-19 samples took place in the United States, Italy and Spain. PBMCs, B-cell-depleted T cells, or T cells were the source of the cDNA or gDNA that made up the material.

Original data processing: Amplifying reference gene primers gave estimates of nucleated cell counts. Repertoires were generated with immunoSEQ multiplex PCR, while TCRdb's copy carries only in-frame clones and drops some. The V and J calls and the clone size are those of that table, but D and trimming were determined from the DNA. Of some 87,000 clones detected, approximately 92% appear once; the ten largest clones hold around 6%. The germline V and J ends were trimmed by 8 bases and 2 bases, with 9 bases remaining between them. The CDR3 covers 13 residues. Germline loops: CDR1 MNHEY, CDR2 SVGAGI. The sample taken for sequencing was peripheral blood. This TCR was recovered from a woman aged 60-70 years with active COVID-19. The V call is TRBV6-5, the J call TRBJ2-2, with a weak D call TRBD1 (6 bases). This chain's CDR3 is CASSGQNTGELFF. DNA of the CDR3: TGTGCCAGCTCGGGACAAAACACCGGGGAGCTGTTTTTT.